These 14 T cell receptor beta chains were sequenced from one sample in a study of control samples from healthy donors and cancer patients. Profiling relied on immunoSEQ multiplex PCR, and the TCRdb table lists in-frame clones only, not all of them. The repertoire consists of about 69,000 clones, with about 90% occurring once and the leading ten covering about 20%. The source material was PBMCs. Receptor source: a man aged 55 to 70 with lung cancer.

This clone came up once. This chain connects TRBV18 to TRBJ2-5; D unresolved. The CDR3 runs to 14 residues. The germline V and J ends were trimmed by 3 bases and 1 base, with 9 bases remaining between them. Germline V gene sequence: CDR1 KGHSH, CDR2 LQKENI. DNA of the CDR3: TGTGCCAGCTCACCCCCGTCGGTCCAAGAGACCCAGTACTTC. Translation gives CASSPPSVQETQYF. Looking up the rest from reference TRBV18 and TRBJ2-5 gives the full variable domain: NAGVMQNPRHLVRRRGQEARLRCSPMKGHSHVYWYRQLPEEGLKFMVYLQKENIIDESGMPKERFSAEFPKEGPSILRIQQVVRGDSAAYFCASSPPSVQETQYFGPGTRLLVL.

The rearrangement links TRBV11-2 to TRBJ2-2; 8 nucleotides match TRBD1. Germline-derived CDR1 and CDR2 are SGHAT and FQNNGV. V shed 6 bases and J 5 bases; nucleotides not matched to a gene: 11. The CDR3 is 16 residues long. DNA for the CDR3: TGTGCCAGCAGTTCCCTTGACAGGGGCCGGACCGGGGAGCTGTTTTTT. Its protein product is CASSSLDRGRTGELFF.

CDR3 DNA: TGTGCCAGCAGCTTAACGGGGGGACAGGGTGGAGGGCCCCAGCATTTT. This translates into CASSLTGGQGGGPQHF. This rearrangement joins TRBV7-3 to TRBJ1-5, with TRBD1 matching 9 bases. Trimming cost V 0 bases and J 9 bases; bases outside gene matches: 9. Per the germline V gene, CDR1 is SGHTA and CDR2 is FQGTGA. The CDR3 runs to 16 residues.

For this clone: Other DNA sequences in the sample encode the same CDR3. This sequence joins TRBV29-1 and TRBJ1-2; D unclear. The CDR3 loop spans 9 amino acids. The V end was cut by 3 bases, the J end by 8 bases, with 4 bases between. Per the germline V gene, CDR1 is SQVTM and CDR2 is ANQGSEA. CDR3 coding DNA: TGCAGCGTTGAGTCGGGCTACACCTTC. Translated, it gives CSVESGYTF.

The V gene is TRBV19, the J gene TRBJ2-6; 7 nucleotides align to TRBD2. The germline gives CDR1 LNHDA, CDR2 SQIVND (reference sequence). The CDR3 has 16 amino acids. J gave up 2 bases and V 5 bases, and 6 bases lay outside the gene matches. The CDR3, as DNA: TGTGCCAGTAGTCTGATCGGGGGGACTGGGGCCAACGTCCTGACTTTC. Translated: CASSLIGGTGANVLTF. The whole variable domain, filled in from reference TRBV19 and TRBJ2-6, reads DGGITQSPKYLFRKEGQNVTLSCEQNLNHDAMYWYRQDPGQGLRLIYYSQIVNDFQKGDIAEGYSVSREKKESFPLTVTSAQKNPTAFYLCASSLIGGTGANVLTFGAGSRLTVL.

The gene calls are TRBV9 and TRBJ1-2; 9 bases align to TRBD1. With 5 bases clipped from V and 2 bases from J, the junction kept 13 bases outside the gene matches. The CDR3 sequence is 17 residues long. The germline V gene encodes CDR1 SGDLS and CDR2 YYNGEE. The CDR3 loop is CASSRRGQGASNYGYTF. Here the CDR3 DNA reads TGTGCCAGCAGTAGGAGGGGACAGGGAGCCTCCAACTATGGCTACACCTTC.

This sequence joins TRBV6-4 and TRBJ1-1; D is undetermined. Germline loops: CDR1 MRHNA, CDR2 SNTAGT. The CDR3 sequence is 13 residues long. V lost 4 bases, J lost 2 bases, and 8 bases lay in between. The chain's CDR3 is CASSGGINTEAFF. CDR3 nucleotides: TGTGCCAGCAGTGGAGGAATCAACACTGAAGCTTTCTTT.

This chain links TRBV27 with TRBJ1-3; D is unresolved. CDR3 length: 13 amino acids. Germline V lookup: CDR1 MNHEY, CDR2 SMNVEV (reference sequence). Trimming cost V 5 bases and J 2 bases, with 7 bases left between them. The CDR3: CASSLAAGNTIYF. The CDR3 region has the DNA TGTGCCAGCAGTCTGGCGGCTGGAAACACCATATATTTT.

The chain combines TRBV24-1 with TRBJ1-5; D is uncertain. The CDR3 spans 16 residues. Trimming left V 7 bases short and J 1 base short, with 16 bases between. Per germline, CDR1 KGHDR and CDR2 SFDVKD. The CDR3 region is CATRSGGGPSNQPQHF. The CDR3 region has the DNA TGTGCCACCAGATCTGGCGGTGGACCGAGCAATCAGCCCCAGCATTTT.

The chain recombines TRBV11-3 with TRBJ1-1; D gene uncertain. The V gene's germline CDR1 is SGHNT and CDR2 YENEEA. CDR3 length equals 16 residues. Trimming took off 4 bases at V and 1 base at J, with 16 bases between the two ends. The CDR3: CASSSPGSSGNTEAFF. CDR3 in DNA: TGTGCCAGCAGCTCTCCCGGTTCAAGTGGGAACACTGAAGCTTTCTTT.

This clone showed up just a few times. The chain joins TRBV6-5 to TRBJ2-5, with D uncertain. Germline V gene lookup returns CDR1 MNHEY and CDR2 SVGAGI. V lost 6 bases and J 2 bases, leaving 16 bases between the germline ends. CDR3 length: 15 amino acids. CDR3 in amino acids: CASRVHTFLQETQYF. CDR3 coding DNA: TGTGCCAGCAGAGTCCACACCTTTTTACAAGAGACCCAGTACTTC.

This chain connects TRBV5-1 to TRBJ1-2; D ambiguous. V was trimmed by 0 bases and J by 3 bases, leaving 6 bases between them. The CDR3 has 13 residues. Germline V gene lookup returns CDR1 SGHRS and CDR2 YFSETQ. The CDR3 region is CASSLASDYGYTF. CDR3 DNA: TGCGCCAGCAGCTTGGCATCCGACTATGGCTACACCTTC. Variable domain in full (rest from reference TRBV5-1 and TRBJ1-2): KAGVTQTPRYLIKTRGQQVTLSCSPISGHRSVSWYQQTPGQGLQFLFEYFSETQRNKGNFPGRFSGRQFSNSRSEMNVSTLELGDSALYLCASSLASDYGYTFGSGTRLTVV.

V and J are TRBV2 and TRBJ2-7, with 7 nucleotides matching TRBD1. J was trimmed by 3 bases and V by 3 bases; bases with no gene match: 8. CDR1 is SNHLY and CDR2 is FYNNEI in the germline V gene. The length of the CDR3 is 15 residues. The CDR3 DNA follows: TGTGCCAGCAGTGACGACAGGGCTTTCCGCTACGAGCAGTACTTC. Protein: CASSDDRAFRYEQYF.

This clone has only one observation. The gene calls are TRBV6-5 and TRBJ1-2; D is unclear. The germline V gene encodes CDR1 MNHEY and CDR2 SVGAGI. CDR3 length: 10 residues. Trimming took 10 bases from V and 3 from J, leaving 6 bases between them. CDR3 DNA: TGTGCCACCATAGACTATGGCTACACCTTC. Protein product: CATIDYGYTF.